This T cell receptor (beta chain) was retrieved from a study of molecular identifiers for immune sequencing clone quantification. It was with previously described methods and listed TCR primers that bulk TCR libraries were made. Each CDR3 protein gets one entry after TCRdb re-called the PCR reads with MiXCR. This sample carries under 600,000 distinct CDR3 sequences, less than 30% of them seen once, and the ten largest clones take under 0.8%. This clonotype has a handful of counts. With 0 bases removed from V and 0 bases from J, the gap between germline ends came to 12 bases. Germline loops: CDR1 DFQATT, CDR2 SNEGSKA (reference sequence). The CDR3 extends over 15 amino acids.

The chain recombines TRBV20-1 with TRBJ2-7; no clear D gene. This sequence was found in a human donor in good health. Some libraries in this study had Jurkat cell RNA spiked in. Material for sequencing was naive CD8+ T cells from blood, with Jurkat cell RNA spiked in. As to subset: FACS-sorted CD8+CD4-CCR7+CD45RA+ naive T cells. The CDR3 loop reads CSARDPRDNSYEQYF. In DNA form, the CDR3 reads TGCAGTGCTAGAGATCCCCGTGACAACTCCTACGAGCAGTACTTC.